These 32 T cell receptor beta chains came from one sample sequenced in a study of T cell repertoires in cytomegalovirus infection. MiXCR was run by TCRdb on the reads, yielding one entry per CDR3 protein. The table includes hundreds of thousands of distinct CDR3 sequences, roughly 29% detected once. Their specific antigens are unknown. The specimen comprised cultured PBMCs, sampled from culture after CMV antigen stimulation. The receptor set was obtained from a human donor in good health (CMV status not recorded). Some clones in this sample may be carry-over from other donors' samples.

This clonotype appeared a few times. V is TRBV23-1 and J is TRBJ2-4, with D perhaps TRBD1 (6 bases). TRBV23-1 is reported as an ORF; its role is uncertain. Deletions cut 3 bases from V and 0 bases from J, with 18 bases between. The length of the CDR3 is 18 residues. Here the CDR3 reads CASSHPPGQQLAKNIQYF. CDR3 coding DNA: TGCGCCAGCAGTCACCCACCCGGACAGCAACTAGCCAAAAACATTCAGTACTTC.

This clonotype was seen ten or more times. This chain joins TRBV6-5 and TRBJ1-5; D remains ambiguous. The CDR3 has 14 residues. Germline V lookup: CDR1 MNHEY, CDR2 SVGAGI. V lost 2 bases and J 6 bases, leaving 11 bases between the germline ends. CDR3 protein: CASSYEVAGQPQHF. The CDR3 coding sequence is TGTGCCAGCAGTTACGAGGTGGCTGGTCAGCCCCAGCATTTT.

This clonotype was observed at least ten times. The V call is TRBV28, the J call TRBJ2-3; D remains ambiguous. The ends were cut back, 7 bases at V and 1 base at J, with 18 bases in the middle. Germline CDR1 is MDHEN and CDR2 is SYDVKM. The length of the CDR3 is 16 residues. CDR3 sequence reads: CASMVALAWGTDTQYF. CDR3 DNA: TGTGCCAGCATGGTGGCCCTGGCCTGGGGCACAGATACGCAGTATTTT.

This rearrangement joins TRBV15 to TRBJ1-4; D is unclear. This CDR3 spans 12 amino acids. Looked up from germline, CDR1 is LNHNV and CDR2 is YYDKDF (reference sequence). V was trimmed by 1 base and J by 8 bases, leaving 5 bases between them. CDR3 sequence (DNA): TGTGCCACCAGCAGAGTTGGAGAAAAACTGTTTTTT. Translating gives CATSRVGEKLFF.

This rearrangement joins TRBV2 to TRBJ1-5; the D gene is possibly TRBD1 (6 bases). Germline assignment: CDR1 SNHLY and CDR2 FYNNEI. The CDR3 is made up of 15 amino acids. Trimming took off 5 bases at V and 1 base at J, with 12 bases between the two ends. The CDR3 DNA sequence: TGTGCCAGCAGTACACCAGACAGGAGCAATCAGCCCCAGCATTTT. It yields the protein CASSTPDRSNQPQHF.

This clonotype was recorded a few times. The V gene is TRBV10-3, the J gene TRBJ2-5; 7 nucleotides match TRBD1. Germline CDR1 is ENHRY and CDR2 is SYGVKD. This CDR3 spans 15 amino acids. The ends lost 3 bases at V and 5 bases at J; junction bases unmatched: 9. CDR3 residues: CAISEQGPLGETQYF. The CDR3 DNA reads as TGTGCCATCAGTGAACAGGGGCCCCTTGGGGAGACCCAGTACTTC.

The table lists this clonotype with a few counts. The V call is TRBV19, the J call TRBJ2-1, with 9 bases identical to TRBD2. This CDR3 is 16 amino acids long. Germline-derived CDR1 and CDR2 are LNHDA and SQIVND (reference sequence). V shed 5 bases, J shed 5 bases, and the junction held 10 bases outside the gene matches. The CDR3 DNA reads TGTGCCAGTAGTCCCTTAGCGGGAGAGATGGACAATGAGCAGTTCTTC. Its protein product is CASSPLAGEMDNEQFF.

V usage is TRBV20-1 and J usage is TRBJ2-7; D is unresolved. In germline, CDR1 is DFQATT, CDR2 SNEGSKA (reference sequence). V lost 0 bases and J 1 base, leaving 16 bases between the germline ends. The CDR3 is made up of 16 amino acids. The CDR3 spells CSARDLNPGRSYEQYF. The CDR3 DNA reads TGCAGTGCTAGAGATCTTAACCCCGGACGGTCCTACGAGCAGTACTTC.

The CDR3: CATRPGGGSTDTQYF. CDR3 in DNA: TGTGCCACCCGTCCTGGCGGGGGAAGCACAGATACGCAGTATTTT. The chain links TRBV24-1 to TRBJ2-3; 7 nucleotides agree with TRBD2. Germline V gene data show CDR1 as KGHDR and CDR2 as SFDVKD. This CDR3 has 15 residues. The V segment lost 9 bases and the J segment 0 bases; nucleotides outside the gene matches: 8.

This clonotype was picked up a small number of times. The chain joins TRBV6-1 to TRBJ2-7; weak D call: TRBD1 (6 bases). Germline loops: CDR1 MNHNS, CDR2 SASEGT. This CDR3 spans 15 amino acids. Trimming removed 4 bases from V and 7 bases from J, with 20 bases in between. In DNA, the CDR3 is TGTGCCAGCAGTGTCCAACTTCAGGGGCCGGGAGAGCAGTACTTC. It encodes CASSVQLQGPGEQYF.

About this clonotype: An end of the junction does not agree with germline; a read error may underlie this. V and J are TRBV20-1 and TRBJ2-3; 8 nucleotides align to TRBD2. Germline CDR1 is DFQATT and CDR2 is SNEGSKA (reference sequence). The CDR3 is 13 residues long. The CDR3 loop is CSARAAGVDTQYF. DNA for the CDR3: TGCAGCGCTAGAGCAGCGGGGGTGGATACGCAGTATTTT.

This clonotype was seen ten or more times. The gene calls are TRBV7-2 and TRBJ2-1; 8 bases fit TRBD2. Germline V lookup: CDR1 SGHTA, CDR2 FQGNSA. The CDR3 loop spans 14 amino acids. V lost 5 bases and J lost 8; bases outside the gene matches: 8. The CDR3 DNA sequence: TGTGCCAGCAGCACCGCCATTAGCGGGGATGAGCAGTTCTTC. This encodes CASSTAISGDEQFF.

The rearrangement uses TRBV19 and TRBJ2-7; D might be TRBD2 (6 bases). The V end was cut by 6 bases, the J end by 0 bases, with 15 bases between. This CDR3 contains 15 residues. Germline assignment: CDR1 LNHDA and CDR2 SQIVND (reference sequence). CDR3 sequence (DNA): TGTGCCAGTAGCCCCTCTAGCGTCCTCTCCTACGAGCAGTACTTC. This translates into CASSPSSVLSYEQYF. The full variable domain, with the rest looked up from reference TRBV19 and TRBJ2-7, is DGGITQSPKYLFRKEGQNVTLSCEQNLNHDAMYWYRQDPGQGLRLIYYSQIVNDFQKGDIAEGYSVSREKKESFPLTVTSAQKNPTAFYLCASSPSSVLSYEQYFGPGTRLTVT.

The chain couples TRBV3-1 to TRBJ2-1; D uncertain. This CDR3 region has 12 residues. Germline V CDR1 and CDR2: LGHDT, YNNKEL (reference sequence). V gave up 2 bases and J gave up 6 bases, with 5 bases separating them. The CDR3 nucleotides read TGTGCCAGCAGCCAACAGTTCAATGAGCAGTTCTTC. This gives the protein CASSQQFNEQFF.

This clonotype was seen ten or more times. The chain links TRBV20-1 to TRBJ1-5; the D is unclear. Germline V gene sequence: CDR1 DFQATT, CDR2 SNEGSKA (reference sequence). Trimming took off 5 bases at V and 6 bases at J, with 17 bases between the two ends. The CDR3 contains 14 residues. The CDR3 region is CSASRKLKTQPQHF. The CDR3 bases are TGCAGTGCTTCCAGGAAGCTGAAGACTCAGCCCCAGCATTTT.

A few counts support this clonotype. The rearrangement uses TRBV9 and TRBJ1-3, with TRBD1 as a possible D gene (5 bases). The CDR3 has 17 amino acids. Germline V gene sequence: CDR1 SGDLS, CDR2 YYNGEE. Trimming shortened V by 4 bases and J by 0 bases, and 17 bases separated the two germline ends. For the CDR3, the DNA is TGTGCCAGCAGCTCCCCCAAAGGGGATATCTCTGGAAACACCATATATTTT. Its protein product is CASSSPKGDISGNTIYF. Drawing the rest from reference TRBV9 and TRBJ1-3, the complete variable domain is DSGVTQTPKHLITATGQRVTLRCSPRSGDLSVYWYQQSLDQGLQFLIQYYNGEERAKGNILERFSAQQFPDLHSELNLSSLELGDSALYFCASSSPKGDISGNTIYFGEGSWLTVV.

This chain joins TRBV6-6 and TRBJ2-5; unclear D gene. There are 14 residues in the CDR3. Trimming took 7 bases from V and 5 from J, leaving 17 bases between them. The germline V gene has CDR1 MNHNY and CDR2 SVGAGI (reference sequence). CDR3 in amino acids: CASTLTGSSETQYF. Here the CDR3 DNA reads TGTGCCAGCACCCTTACGGGCAGTTCCGAGACCCAGTACTTC.

This clonotype was seen only a few times. The chain links TRBV7-2 to TRBJ2-5; D is undetermined. CDR1 is SGHTA, CDR2 FQGNSA, per germline. Trimming removed 0 bases from V and 1 base from J, with 9 bases in between. This CDR3 comprises 15 residues. The CDR3 protein is CASSLAVGIQETQYF. The CDR3 coding sequence is TGTGCCAGCAGCTTAGCGGTGGGGATCCAAGAGACCCAGTACTTC.

The V call is TRBV24-1, the J call TRBJ2-4; maybe TRBD2 (6 bases). The V gene lost 4 bases and the J gene lost 1 base, with 10 bases spanning the gap. The germline gives CDR1 KGHDR, CDR2 SFDVKD. The CDR3 has 15 residues. This CDR3 reads CATSEGGPAKNIQYF. In nucleotides, the CDR3 is TGTGCCACCAGTGAGGGGGGTCCCGCCAAAAACATTCAGTACTTC.

This clonotype showed up just a few times. V is TRBV28 and J is TRBJ2-3; the D gene is possibly TRBD2 (5 bases). This CDR3 has 14 amino acids. Germline CDR1 and CDR2: MDHEN and SYDVKM. V lost 7 bases and J 5 bases, leaving 16 bases between the germline ends. CDR3 sequence (DNA): TGTGCCAGCAACCTAGAGGGTCGTGGAGATACGCAGTATTTT. Translation gives CASNLEGRGDTQYF. The full variable domain, in which reference TRBV28 and TRBJ2-3 provide the parts outside the CDR3, is DVKVTQSSRYLVKRTGEKVFLECVQDMDHENMFWYRQDPGLGLRLIYFSYDVKMKEKGDIPEGYSVSREKKERFSLILESASTNQTSMYLCASNLEGRGDTQYFGPGTRLTVL.

The chain carries TRBV11-2 and TRBJ1-1; D is uncertain. There are 13 residues in the CDR3. Trimming cost V 5 bases and J 3 bases, with 10 bases left between them. Germline V lookup: CDR1 SGHAT, CDR2 FQNNGV. The CDR3 DNA reads TGTGCCAGCAGCCCTCGGGCGGACACTGAAGCTTTCTTT. Protein: CASSPRADTEAFF.

The chain's CDR3 is CASSSTSDGRYTGELFF. CDR3 DNA: TGTGCCAGCAGCTCCACTTCGGACGGACGTTACACCGGGGAGCTGTTTTTT. The chain uses TRBV7-3 and TRBJ2-2; D not resolved. The CDR3 is made up of 17 amino acids. Germline loops: CDR1 SGHTA, CDR2 FQGTGA. V dropped 4 bases and J dropped 3 bases, with 18 bases sitting between them.

The rearrangement joins TRBV6-1 to TRBJ2-4; no definite D call. Germline V gives CDR1 MNHNS, CDR2 SASEGT. The CDR3 consists of 15 residues. V lost 0 bases and J 0 bases, leaving 6 bases between the germline ends. CDR3 DNA sequence: TGTGCCAGCAGTGAAGCAACCGTAGCCAAAAACATTCAGTACTTC. As protein: CASSEATVAKNIQYF.

This chain connects TRBV11-2 to TRBJ1-1, with D uncertain. This CDR3 is built from 15 residues. The germline gives CDR1 SGHAT, CDR2 FQNNGV. V lost 1 base to trimming and J lost 2 bases, with 11 bases between them. CDR3 sequence reads: CASSLGGGHNTEAFF. CDR3 bases: TGTGCCAGCAGCTTAGGGGGAGGGCATAACACTGAAGCTTTCTTT.

CDR3 coding DNA: TGTGCCAGCAGCGTACAGGGGGCCTACAATGAGCAGTTCTTC. It specifies CASSVQGAYNEQFF. The chain combines TRBV9 with TRBJ2-1; 7 bases fit TRBD1. V shed 1 base, J shed 2 bases, and the junction held 0 bases outside the gene matches. The germline V gene has CDR1 SGDLS and CDR2 YYNGEE. The CDR3 loop spans 14 amino acids.

This clonotype turned up a few times. The V and J genes are TRBV7-2 and TRBJ2-5; D is ambiguous. Germline V CDR1 and CDR2: SGHTA, FQGNSA. V was clipped by 2 bases and J by 5 bases, with 15 bases between them. There are 15 residues in the CDR3. The CDR3 DNA follows: TGTGCCAGCAGCTTAAATCCACCTACTCGGGAGACCCAGTACTTC. Its protein product is CASSLNPPTRETQYF. Based on the CDR3 plus reference TRBV7-2 and TRBJ2-5, the full variable domain is GAGVSQSPSNKVTEKGKDVELRCDPISGHTALYWYRQSLGQGLEFLIYFQGNSAPDKSGLPSDRFSAERTGGSVSTLTIQRTQQEDSAVYLCASSLNPPTRETQYFGPGTRLLVL.

The V call is TRBV29-1, the J call TRBJ1-1, with D unresolved. Germline loops: CDR1 SQVTM, CDR2 ANQGSEA. CDR3 size: 13 residues. With 4 bases removed from V and 5 bases from J, the gap between germline ends came to 14 bases. CDR3 coding DNA: TGCAGCGTTGGCTTTTCGGGATGGACTGAAGCTTTCTTT. Its protein product is CSVGFSGWTEAFF.

This clonotype was recorded at least ten times. This chain uses TRBV7-2 with TRBJ2-5; 9 positions match TRBD2. Per the germline V gene, CDR1 is SGHTA and CDR2 is FQGNSA. The junction had 7 bases not matched to a gene; V was cut back by 1 base and J by 1 base. CDR3 size: 17 residues. This CDR3 reads CASSLGSSGRLQETQYF. The CDR3 bases are TGTGCCAGCAGCTTAGGATCGAGCGGGAGGCTCCAAGAGACCCAGTACTTC.

This clonotype was seen a handful of times. The chain carries TRBV12-3 or TRBV12-4 and TRBJ1-1; D is ambiguous. Between the trimmed V and J ends, which lost 3 bases and 5 bases, there was a span of 13 bases. The CDR3 has 14 amino acids. In DNA form, the CDR3 reads TGTGCCAGCAGTTTGATTAAATTGAGGACTGAAGCTTTCTTT. Protein: CASSLIKLRTEAFF.

As DNA, the CDR3 is TGTGCCAGCAGACCGGGCGCTGGGGCCAACGTCCTGACTTTC. It is translated as CASRPGAGANVLTF. The J gene is TRBJ2-6, the V gene TRBV7-2; D unresolved. CDR1 is SGHTA, CDR2 FQGNSA, per germline. V was shortened by 6 bases and J by 2 bases, with 8 bases between the two germline ends. This CDR3 region has 14 residues.

The gene calls are TRBV7-2 and TRBJ1-1, with 7 bases matching TRBD1. CDR1 and CDR2 from the germline V gene are SGHTA and FQGNSA. The CDR3 totals 15 residues. The trim removed 5 bases at V and 10 bases at J, leaving 16 bases unmatched. The CDR3 sequence is CASSVTVLGGSGAFF. CDR3 in DNA: TGTGCCAGCAGCGTTACCGTACTAGGGGGCTCGGGAGCTTTCTTT.

This clonotype showed up just a few times. This chain links TRBV12-5 with TRBJ2-7; TRBD2 is a possible D gene (7 bases). The CDR3 length is 16 residues. Germline V gives CDR1 LGHNT, CDR2 FRNRAP. The V and J ends lost 0 bases and 2 bases respectively, with 14 bases between them. The CDR3 DNA is TGTGCTAGTGGTTTGGTACTGGGGGGGCCAACCTACGAGCAGTACTTC. This gives the protein CASGLVLGGPTYEQYF.